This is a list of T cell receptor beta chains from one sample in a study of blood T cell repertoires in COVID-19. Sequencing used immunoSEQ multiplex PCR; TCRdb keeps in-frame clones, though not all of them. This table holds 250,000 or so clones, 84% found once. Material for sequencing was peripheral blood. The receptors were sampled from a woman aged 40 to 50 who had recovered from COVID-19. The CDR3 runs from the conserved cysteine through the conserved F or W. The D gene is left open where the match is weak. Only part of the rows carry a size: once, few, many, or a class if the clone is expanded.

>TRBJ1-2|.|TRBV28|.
TGTGCCATTTTTTCGGTTGGCTACACCTTC
CAIFSVGYTF
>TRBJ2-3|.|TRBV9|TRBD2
TGTGCCAGCAGCGTAGGGGAGGGTACGCAGTATTTT
CASSVGEGTQYF
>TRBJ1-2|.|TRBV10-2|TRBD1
TGCGCCAGCAGCGAAGAGGGACAGGCTAACTATGGCTACACCTTC
CASSEEGQANYGYTF
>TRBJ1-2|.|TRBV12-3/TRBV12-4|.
TGTGCCAGCAGTATTCGGGACTCCAGAGGCTACACCTTC
CASSIRDSRGYTF
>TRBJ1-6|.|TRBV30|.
TGTGCCTGGAGTTCGGGACAATCGAATTCACCCCTCCACTTT
CAWSSGQSNSPLHF
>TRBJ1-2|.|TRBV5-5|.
TGTGCCAGCAGACTAGCGGGAGCCTATGGCTACACCTTC
CASRLAGAYGYTF
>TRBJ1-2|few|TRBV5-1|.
TGCGCCAGCAGCCCGGACAGATTGAACTATGGCTACACCTTC
CASSPDRLNYGYTF
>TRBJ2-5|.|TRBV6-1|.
TGTGCCAGCAGTGATCCCGTTAAGACCCAGTACTTC
CASSDPVKTQYF
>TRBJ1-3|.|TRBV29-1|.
TGCAGCGTTGCCTATGGAGAGGGCCGGCGCCCATGGTTT
CSVAYGEGRRPWF
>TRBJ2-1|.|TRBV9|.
TGTGCCAGCAGCGTAATGGGCAGGGGCTGGGATGAGCAGTTCTTC
CASSVMGRGWDEQFF
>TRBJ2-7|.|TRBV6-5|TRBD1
TGTGCCAGCAAGGTAACAGGGGCGGACGAGCAGTACTTC
CASKVTGADEQYF
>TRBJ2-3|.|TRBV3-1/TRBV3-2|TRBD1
TGTGCCAGCAGAGGGGACAGGGGGCTACCAGATACGCAGTATTTT
CASRGDRGLPDTQYF
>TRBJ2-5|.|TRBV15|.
TGTGCCACCAGCAGACCTGGGGCTCTCCAAGAGACCCAGTACTTC
CATSRPGALQETQYF
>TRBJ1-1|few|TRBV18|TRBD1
TGTGCCAGCTCACCACCGTACAGGGGGCTAATTGAAGCTTTCTTT
CASSPPYRGLIEAFF
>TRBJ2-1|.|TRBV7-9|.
TGTGCCAGCAGCTTACAGTCTGCGGACAATGAGCAGTTCTTC
CASSLQSADNEQFF
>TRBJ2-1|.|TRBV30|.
TGTGCCTGGACCGAACTAGTTCCCGTTCAACCAAATTACAATGAGCAGTTCTTC
CAWTELVPVQPNYNEQFF
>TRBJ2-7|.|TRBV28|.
TGTGCCACCCTTGGAGGTTTGTCCCCCTACGAGCAGTACTTC
CATLGGLSPYEQYF
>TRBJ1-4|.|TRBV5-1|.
TGCGCCAGCAGCTGGCAGGGGACCCCTAATGAAAAACTGTTTTTT
CASSWQGTPNEKLFF
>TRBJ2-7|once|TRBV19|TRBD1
TGTGCCAGTAGTATAGGGCCGGGACAGGTCTCCTACGAGCAGTACTTC
CASSIGPGQVSYEQYF
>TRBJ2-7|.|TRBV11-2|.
TGTGCCAGCAGCTTAGTCTGGGCCAGCTCCTACGAGCAGTACTTC
CASSLVWASSYEQYF
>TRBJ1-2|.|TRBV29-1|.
TGCAGCGTCCCAGAGCCTCCGGGTCTTAACTATGGCTACACCTTC
CSVPEPPGLNYGYTF
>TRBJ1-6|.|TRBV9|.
TGTGCCAGCAGCGTAGCTTCCTATAATTCACCCCTCCACTTT
CASSVASYNSPLHF
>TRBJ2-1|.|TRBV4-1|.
TGCGCCAGCAGCGAGCGGCTCTCCTACAATGAGCAGTTCTTC
CASSERLSYNEQFF
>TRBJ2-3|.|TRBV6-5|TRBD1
TGTGCCAGCAGCAAGGACAGGGGTAGCACAGATACGCAGTATTTT
CASSKDRGSTDTQYF
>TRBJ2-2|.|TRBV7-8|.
TGTGCCAGCAGCTTAGGCAACACCAACACCGGGGAGCTGTTTTTT
CASSLGNTNTGELFF
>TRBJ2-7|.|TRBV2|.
TGTGCCACAAGGGGGGGGGACCACTACGAGCAGTACTTC
CATRGGDHYEQYF
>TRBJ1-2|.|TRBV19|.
TGTGCCAGTAGTATAGACCGAACTAAAAACTATGGCTACACCTTC
CASSIDRTKNYGYTF
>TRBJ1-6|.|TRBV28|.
TGTGCCAGCAGTTACACAGGGACGAATTCACCCCTCCACTTT
CASSYTGTNSPLHF
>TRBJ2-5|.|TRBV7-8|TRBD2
TGTGCCAGCAGCTTAGGTAGCGGGCTCCGCCAAGAGACCCAGTACTTC
CASSLGSGLRQETQYF
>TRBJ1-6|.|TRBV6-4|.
TGTGCCAGCAGAAGACAGGATGATTCACCCCTCCACTTT
CASRRQDDSPLHF
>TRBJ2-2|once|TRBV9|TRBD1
TGTGCCAGCTCACGAGTAACCGGGACAGCGAACACCGGGGAGCTGTTTTTT
CASSRVTGTANTGELFF
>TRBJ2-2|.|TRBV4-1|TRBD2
TGCGCCAGCAGCCAATCCCGACTAGCGGGGGGCACCGGGGAGCTGTTTTTT
CASSQSRLAGGTGELFF